The clone carrying this T cell receptor (beta chain) came up many times. No antigen is known for it. Individual cDNA molecules received unique molecular identifiers during library preparation. TCRdb re-called the 5' RACE reads through MiXCR, storing one row per CDR3 protein. Among under 85,000 distinct CDR3 sequences listed, 9% to 13% were seen once. V was pared by 4 bases and J by 3 bases, with 2 bases of the junction left unmatched. CDR3 length: 15 residues. CDR1 is SGHVS, CDR2 FQNEAQ, per germline. These data come from a study of early T cells in non-severe SARS-CoV-2 infection. Turning to the study itself: Unsorted whole-blood RNA was sequenced in bulk, leaving chains unpaired.

Study-wide points: Clonotype matching in VDJdb favored anti-spike CD8 responses and did not capture private and CD4 specificities.

The receptor's source is an adult who was a healthcare worker with PCR-confirmed SARS-CoV-2 infection or an uninfected control (not recorded which). The J gene is TRBJ2-1, the V gene TRBV7-8, with TRBD2 matching 11 bases. The sequencing sample was made of whole blood. In DNA form, the CDR3 reads TGTGCCAGCAGCTCGGGGACTAGCGGCTACAATGAGCAGTTCTTC. It codes for CASSSGTSGYNEQFF. Full variable domain (outside the CDR3, taken from reference TRBV7-8 and TRBJ2-1): GAGVSQSPRYKVAKRGQDVALRCDPISGHVSLFWYQQALGQGPEFLTYFQNEAQLDKSGLPSDRFFAERPEGSVSTLKIQRTQQEDSAVYLCASSSGTSGYNEQFFGPGTRLTVL.